This entry concerns a single TCR beta chain. What antigen it recognizes has not been identified. Base qualities are missing; no much larger clone stands one base away. This entry belongs to a study of blood T cell repertoires in COVID-19 (dated by TCRdb to 2018 to 2020). Some background on the complete study: Samples covering the acute and convalescent phases of COVID-19 were provided by collaborators in the United States, Italy and Spain. The repertoires were made available in a free public database intended to serve as a resource for research on the immune response to SARS-CoV-2. Subjects who had been exposed to COVID-19, were actively infected with it, or had recovered from it provided the deeply sampled blood TCRbeta repertoires that made up the dataset. The material from the prospective study consisted of cDNA or gDNA derived from T cells, B-cell-depleted T cells, or PBMCs. A de-identified subject ID, COVID-19 status, age in years and sex were almost always included in the sample metadata. Where available, HLA class I and class II types were obtained from metadata supplied by the sample provider rather than from assay-based typing. Samples came from the ongoing ImmuneRACE study (first 160 participants) plus 1,254 subjects from 6 global collaborators. What the authors observed across the whole study: Clinical and demographic metadata were provided uncurated, with the amount varying by source and participant.

Measured from the cysteine to the phenylalanine, the CDR3 is 12 residues long. The CDR3 DNA has 36 bases and is translated from base 1. CDR1 and CDR2 were assigned from the germline V gene (reference sequence) as LGHDT and YNNKEL. V loses 6 bases of germline sequence and J loses 4 bases, and the interval between the two ends is 7 bases. The immunoSEQ Assay, a bias-controlled multiplex PCR, was used to amplify TCRbeta CDR3 regions from genomic DNA. Per the authors' processing: The number of nucleated cells in each sample was estimated by amplification of reference gene primers within the assay. Sequence reads were collapsed and filtered to measure the absolute abundance of every unique TCRbeta CDR3 rearrangement. For each sample, productive Simpson clonality was calculated by taking the square root of Simpson's diversity index across productive rearrangements. TCRdb stores this immuneACCESS table with in-frame sequences only. Part of the clones is absent; in the studies checked, under half of the shortfall reflects unresolved V genes, and no reason is known for the rest. That table is the source of V, J and clone size, and D and trimming were worked out from the DNA. The sample has 160,000 or so clones on record, about 83% of them singletons. The biggest ten clones account for roughly 1.4% of the sample.

Whole blood was collected in K2EDTA tubes by collaborating institutions according to the institutions' own protocols. For TCRbeta analysis, collaborators shipped samples as frozen whole blood, isolated PBMCs, or DNA extracted from either of those sample types. The sample was peripheral blood. This clonotype originated in a human donor in a cohort sampled during active COVID-19. Recombination linked TRBV3-1 (or the pseudogene TRBV3-2) to TRBJ1-5; the D gene is perhaps TRBD1, on 6 matching bases. The CDR3 amino acid sequence is: CASSQGNQPQHF. The nucleotides are TGTGCCAGCAGTCAGGGGAATCAGCCCCAGCATTTT.